The rows below give T cell receptor beta chains drawn from one sample of a study of shared clonotypes between healthy human individuals. Clones were read by immunoSEQ multiplex PCR, and TCRdb kept only the in-frame ones, dropping some. Of 1,400,000 or so clones in the sample, approximately 98.5% were seen once. Sequencing used naive CD4+ T cells sorted from blood. These receptors all come from a man in his thirties or forties in good health. Both conserved end residues are trimmed from each CDR3.

v_call: TRBV5-1
j_call: TRBJ2-3
cdr3_aa: ASSVLSAGGGYDTQY

v_call: TRBV7-6
j_call: TRBJ2-3
cdr3_aa: ASSPGLAGGFTDTQY

v_call: TRBV5-1
j_call: TRBJ2-3
cdr3_aa: ASSLKDTQY

v_call: TRBV6-5
j_call: TRBJ1-2
cdr3_aa: ASSPRENYGYT

v_call: TRBV19
j_call: TRBJ1-5
cdr3_aa: ASSIVRDRGNQPQH

v_call: TRBV2
j_call: TRBJ1-2
cdr3_aa: ASSKKRDGGSGGYT

v_call: TRBV7-2
j_call: TRBJ2-7
cdr3_aa: ASSLSVSAGVSYEQY

v_call: TRBV7-9
j_call: TRBJ2-6
cdr3_aa: ASSLLHAGTGANVLT

v_call: TRBV9
j_call: TRBJ2-7
cdr3_aa: ASSMQPGPSYEQY

v_call: TRBV11-1
j_call: TRBJ2-2
cdr3_aa: ASSPGGRINTGELF

v_call: TRBV4-2
j_call: TRBJ2-7
cdr3_aa: ASSQESTGIYEQY

v_call: TRBV19
j_call: TRBJ2-1
cdr3_aa: ASIGTSGYNEQF

v_call: TRBV29-1
j_call: TRBJ2-1
cdr3_aa: SVELTGTNYNEQF

v_call: TRBV18
j_call: TRBJ2-7
cdr3_aa: ASSPFGAGSSYEQY

v_call: TRBV7-6
j_call: TRBJ2-1
cdr3_aa: ASSLDLGAGPYNEQF

v_call: TRBV5-1
j_call: TRBJ2-1
cdr3_aa: ASSRSSNEQF

v_call: TRBV28
j_call: TRBJ2-3
cdr3_aa: ASSLAGSTDTQY

v_call: TRBV6-1
j_call: TRBJ1-5
cdr3_aa: ASGTLAISPQH

v_call: TRBV28
j_call: TRBJ1-4
cdr3_aa: ASSRLDRDGEKLF

v_call: TRBV27
j_call: TRBJ1-2
cdr3_aa: ASSPAGQGATGYT

v_call: TRBV18
j_call: TRBJ1-2
cdr3_aa: ASSPQQGNYGYT

v_call: TRBV10-2
j_call: TRBJ2-7
cdr3_aa: ASSAAGSREQY

v_call: TRBV29-1
j_call: TRBJ2-5
cdr3_aa: SVRSRAIGETQY

v_call: TRBV10-3
j_call: TRBJ2-2
cdr3_aa: AIAASGIDGELF

v_call: TRBV5-4
j_call: TRBJ2-3
cdr3_aa: ASSPLATDTQY

v_call: TRBV5-1
j_call: TRBJ1-5
cdr3_aa: ASSLEGYSNQPQH

v_call: TRBV6-1
j_call: TRBJ1-1
cdr3_aa: ASSAKTGMQAEAF

v_call: TRBV7-9
j_call: TRBJ2-2
cdr3_aa: ASSNGTSGRGTGELF

v_call: TRBV15
j_call: TRBJ1-2
cdr3_aa: ATSRGGAGNYGYT